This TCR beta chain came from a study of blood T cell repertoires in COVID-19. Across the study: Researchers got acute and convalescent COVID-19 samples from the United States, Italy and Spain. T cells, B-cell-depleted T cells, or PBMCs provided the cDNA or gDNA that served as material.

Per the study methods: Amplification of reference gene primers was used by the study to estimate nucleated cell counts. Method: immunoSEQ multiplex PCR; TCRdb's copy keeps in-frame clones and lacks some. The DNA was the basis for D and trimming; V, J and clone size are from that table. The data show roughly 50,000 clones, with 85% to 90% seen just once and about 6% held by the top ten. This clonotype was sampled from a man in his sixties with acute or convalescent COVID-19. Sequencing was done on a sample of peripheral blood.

For the CDR3, the DNA is TGTGCCAGCAGCCCGAAGACAGGGGTGAATACGCAGTATTTT. Its protein product is CASSPKTGVNTQYF. V and J are TRBV7-8 and TRBJ2-3; 8 bases map to TRBD1. The germline CDR1 and CDR2 sequences are SGHVS and FQNEAQ. The CDR3 spans 14 residues. V trimming: 5 bases; J trimming: 7 bases; junction bases outside the gene matches: 8.